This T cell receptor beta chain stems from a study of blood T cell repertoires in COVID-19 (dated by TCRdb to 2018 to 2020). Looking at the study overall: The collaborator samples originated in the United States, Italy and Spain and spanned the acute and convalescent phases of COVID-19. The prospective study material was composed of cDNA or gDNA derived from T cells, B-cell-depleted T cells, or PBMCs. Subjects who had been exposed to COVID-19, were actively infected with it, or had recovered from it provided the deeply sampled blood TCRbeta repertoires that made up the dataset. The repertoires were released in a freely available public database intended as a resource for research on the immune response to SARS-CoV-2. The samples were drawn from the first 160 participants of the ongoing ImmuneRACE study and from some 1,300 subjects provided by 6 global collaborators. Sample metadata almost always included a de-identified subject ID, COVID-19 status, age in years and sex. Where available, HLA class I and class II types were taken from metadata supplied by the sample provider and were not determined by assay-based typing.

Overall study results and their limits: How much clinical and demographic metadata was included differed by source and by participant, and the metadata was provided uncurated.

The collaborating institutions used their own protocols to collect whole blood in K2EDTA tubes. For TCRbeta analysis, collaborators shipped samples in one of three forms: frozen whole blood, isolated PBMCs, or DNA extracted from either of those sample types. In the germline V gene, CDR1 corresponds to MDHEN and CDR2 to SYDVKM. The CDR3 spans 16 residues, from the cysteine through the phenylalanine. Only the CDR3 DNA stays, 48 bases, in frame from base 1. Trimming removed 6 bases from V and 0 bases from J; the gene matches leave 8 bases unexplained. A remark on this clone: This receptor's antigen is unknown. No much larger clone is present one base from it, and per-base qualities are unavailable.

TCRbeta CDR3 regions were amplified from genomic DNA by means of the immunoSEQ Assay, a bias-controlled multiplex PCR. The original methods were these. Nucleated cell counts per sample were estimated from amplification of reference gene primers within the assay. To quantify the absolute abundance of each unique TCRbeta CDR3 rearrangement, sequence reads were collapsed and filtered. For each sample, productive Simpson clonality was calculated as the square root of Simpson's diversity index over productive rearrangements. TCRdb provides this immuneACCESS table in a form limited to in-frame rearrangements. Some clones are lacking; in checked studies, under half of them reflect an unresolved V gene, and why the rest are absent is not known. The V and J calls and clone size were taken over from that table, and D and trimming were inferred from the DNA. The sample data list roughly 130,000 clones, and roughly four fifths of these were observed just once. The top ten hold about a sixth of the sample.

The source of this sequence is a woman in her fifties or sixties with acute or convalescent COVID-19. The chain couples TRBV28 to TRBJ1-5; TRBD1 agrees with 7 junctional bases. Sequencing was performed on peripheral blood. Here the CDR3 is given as CASRTGTDYSNQPQHF. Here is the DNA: TGTGCCAGCAGGACCGGGACAGACTATAGCAATCAGCCCCAGCATTTT. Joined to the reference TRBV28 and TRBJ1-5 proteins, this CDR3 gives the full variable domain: DVKVTQSSRYLVKRTGEKVFLECVQDMDHENMFWYRQDPGLGLRLIYFSYDVKMKEKGDIPEGYSVSREKKERFSLILESASTNQTSMYLCASRTGTDYSNQPQHFGDGTRLSIL.